These 32 T cell receptor beta chains came from one sample sequenced in a study of shared clonotypes between healthy human individuals. Produced via immunoSEQ multiplex PCR; TCRdb's table is partial and in-frame only. The table records 950,000 to 1,300,000 clones, roughly 70% of them present only once. Sequencing input: memory CD4+ T cells sorted from blood. Subset denoted: CD45RA-negative fraction. Every receptor here comes from a man aged 18-30 years in good health.

This clone has just a few counts. At one of its ends the junction is not consistent with the germline gene, which may arise from a read error. Other DNA sequences in this specimen translate into the identical CDR3. The chain uses TRBV7-7 and TRBJ2-5; D unresolved. CDR1 is SSHAT, CDR2 FNYEAQ, per germline (reference sequence). This CDR3 is built from 14 residues. The CDR3 loop is CASSQNRAGETQYF. CDR3 bases: TGTGCTAGCAGCCAAAATAGGGCAGGAGAGACCCAGTACTTC.

The genes are TRBV4-2 and TRBJ1-4; D is undetermined. V dropped 0 bases and J dropped 7 bases, with 6 bases sitting between them. Germline CDR1 and CDR2: LGHNA and YNFKEQ. This CDR3 contains 13 residues. As DNA, the CDR3 is TGTGCCAGCAGCCAAGAGGGGATTGAAAAACTGTTTTTT. Amino acid sequence: CASSQEGIEKLFF.

The gene calls are TRBV5-1 and TRBJ1-2; perhaps TRBD1 as D (5 bases). There are 14 residues in the CDR3. Per the germline V gene, CDR1 is SGHRS and CDR2 is YFSETQ. The V end was cut by 4 bases, the J end by 7 bases, with 17 bases between. The CDR3 sequence is CASSPLDRLGGYTF. DNA of the CDR3: TGCGCCAGCAGCCCTTTAGACAGACTGGGTGGCTACACCTTC. Using reference TRBV5-1 and TRBJ1-2 for the parts outside the CDR3, the full variable domain is KAGVTQTPRYLIKTRGQQVTLSCSPISGHRSVSWYQQTPGQGLQFLFEYFSETQRNKGNFPGRFSGRQFSNSRSEMNVSTLELGDSALYLCASSPLDRLGGYTFGSGTRLTVV.

The chain employs TRBV6-1 and TRBJ1-1; D uncertain. The ends were cut back, 8 bases at V and 0 bases at J, with 7 bases in the middle. The V gene's germline CDR1 is MNHNS and CDR2 SASEGT. There are 12 residues in the CDR3. The CDR3 coding sequence is TGTGCCAGCCGAGACTTGAACACTGAAGCTTTCTTT. Protein product: CASRDLNTEAFF.

This clone was seen only a few times. J is TRBJ2-7 and V is TRBV5-1, with unresolved D. Trimming stripped 0 bases from V and 1 base from J, with 8 bases between. Germline V lookup: CDR1 SGHRS, CDR2 YFSETQ. This CDR3 comprises 14 residues. The CDR3 protein is CASSLGSQSYEQYF. CDR3 bases: TGCGCCAGCAGCTTGGGTTCTCAGTCCTACGAGCAGTACTTC.

V usage is TRBV6-5 and J usage is TRBJ2-1; 7 nucleotides line up with TRBD1. Germline loops: CDR1 MNHEY, CDR2 SVGAGI. J was trimmed by 5 bases and V by 6 bases; bases with no gene match: 7. The CDR3 sequence is 14 residues long. CDR3 sequence reads: CASSPGQINNEQFF. For the CDR3, the DNA is TGTGCCAGCAGCCCGGGACAGATTAACAATGAGCAGTTCTTC.

The J gene is TRBJ1-6, the V gene TRBV28; perhaps TRBD1 as D (6 bases). The germline gives CDR1 MDHEN, CDR2 SYDVKM. Trimming cost V 3 bases and J 8 bases, with 14 bases left between them. The CDR3 is 15 residues long. The CDR3 spells CASSFGPGDYSPLHF. The CDR3 bases are TGTGCCAGCAGTTTCGGCCCAGGGGATTATTCACCCCTCCACTTT.

CDR3 loop: CASGQGASTDTQYF. The CDR3 nucleotides are TGTGCCTCGGGACAGGGGGCCAGCACAGATACGCAGTATTTT. The gene calls are TRBV30 and TRBJ2-3, with 12 bases fitting TRBD1. Per germline, CDR1 GTSNPN and CDR2 SVGIG (reference sequence). Unmatched junction bases numbered 2, after V lost 7 bases and J lost 0 bases. This CDR3 has 14 residues.

The V and J genes are TRBV14 and TRBJ2-7; D may be TRBD1 (5 bases). This CDR3 region has 18 residues. From germline, CDR1 is SGHDN and CDR2 FVKESK. The V and J ends lost 0 bases and 5 bases respectively, with 23 bases between them. The CDR3 nucleotides read TGTGCCAGCAGCCAAGAAAGCATGCGCCTAGGGGTTAGGGACGAGCAGTACTTC. The encoded protein is CASSQESMRLGVRDEQYF.

The chain uses TRBV6-1 and TRBJ1-6; D remains unclear. The V and J ends lost 3 bases and 10 bases respectively, with 22 bases between them. The CDR3 totals 17 residues. Germline assignment: CDR1 MNHNS and CDR2 SASEGT. CDR3 region: CASSDEKARRVVSPLHF. Here the CDR3 DNA reads TGTGCCAGCAGTGACGAGAAGGCCCGGCGGGTTGTCTCACCCCTCCACTTT.

The rearrangement joins TRBV4-1 to TRBJ2-7; 9 bases line up with TRBD1. This CDR3 is built from 16 residues. Germline CDR1 is MGHRA and CDR2 is YSYEKL. With V trimmed by 4 bases and J by 2 bases, 9 bases remained unmatched. In nucleotides, the CDR3 is TGCGCCAGCAGCCCTTCCGGGACAGGGTTCCCCTACGAGCAGTACTTC. Protein: CASSPSGTGFPYEQYF.

This clone was seen only once. J is TRBJ2-7 and V is TRBV4-1; D is tentatively TRBD1 or TRBD2 (5 bases each). The CDR3 has 14 amino acids. V lost 3 bases and J 2 bases, leaving 11 bases between the germline ends. The germline gives CDR1 MGHRA, CDR2 YSYEKL. The DNA for the CDR3 is TGCGCCAGCAGCCAGGGACGGTTAACCTACGAGCAGTACTTC. Translation: CASSQGRLTYEQYF.

V is TRBV11-2 and J is TRBJ2-5, with TRBD1 matching 8 bases. In germline, CDR1 is SGHAT, CDR2 FQNNGV. CDR3 length: 14 amino acids. V lost 5 bases and J lost 6; bases outside the gene matches: 8. The CDR3 sequence: CASSTTRGRQTQYF. Written as DNA, the CDR3 is TGTGCCAGCAGCACCACCAGGGGGCGGCAGACCCAGTACTTC. Full variable domain (outside the CDR3, taken from reference TRBV11-2 and TRBJ2-5): EAGVAQSPRYKIIEKRQSVAFWCNPISGHATLYWYQQILGQGPKLLIQFQNNGVVDDSQLPKDRFSAERLKGVDSTLKIQPAKLEDSAVYLCASSTTRGRQTQYFGPGTRLLVL.

The gene calls are TRBV18 and TRBJ1-3; D uncertain. The germline CDR1 and CDR2 sequences are KGHSH and LQKENI. The CDR3 is made up of 16 amino acids. V was pared by 2 bases and J by 0 bases, with 11 bases between. CDR3 sequence (DNA): TGTGCCAGCTCACCATTAGGAGAAAGCTCTGGAAACACCATATATTTT. The encoded protein is CASSPLGESSGNTIYF.

This clone came up a few times. The CDR3 region has the DNA TGCGCCAGCTCCCGGGAGGGGAGCACTGAAGCTTTCTTT. Protein sequence: CASSREGSTEAFF. The V call is TRBV10-1, the J call TRBJ1-1; D is possibly TRBD1 (5 bases). Germline values: CDR1 WNHNN, CDR2 SYGVQD (reference sequence). The CDR3 has 13 amino acids. The V gene lost 8 bases and the J gene lost 4 bases, with 14 bases spanning the gap.

V is TRBV5-1 and J is TRBJ2-7; 8 bases agree with TRBD2. From germline, CDR1 is SGHRS and CDR2 YFSETQ. J gave up 5 bases and V 4 bases, and 11 bases lay outside the gene matches. This CDR3 is 15 amino acids long. CDR3 in DNA: TGCGCCAGCAGCGAATTAGCGGGGAACCAAAACGAGCAGTACTTC. Translating gives CASSELAGNQNEQYF.

V usage is TRBV5-1 and J usage is TRBJ2-1, with D possibly TRBD2 on 5 matching bases. The CDR3 length is 16 residues. V lost 0 bases, J lost 0 bases, and 10 bases lay in between. Germline CDR1 SGHRS, CDR2 YFSETQ. The CDR3 reads CASSLAAVASYNEQFF. The DNA of the CDR3 is TGCGCCAGCAGCTTGGCAGCGGTTGCCTCCTACAATGAGCAGTTCTTC.

The chain carries TRBV10-1 and TRBJ1-3, with D possibly matching TRBD1 (5 bases). The CDR3 spans 16 residues. Trimming pared 2 bases from V and 0 bases from J, leaving 11 bases between. The germline V gene encodes CDR1 WNHNN and CDR2 SYGVQD (reference sequence). The CDR3 DNA reads as TGCGCCAGCAGTGAGGGGGGACTGAACTCTGGAAACACCATATATTTT. This translates into CASSEGGLNSGNTIYF.

V and J are TRBV27 and TRBJ2-7; D gene unclear. CDR1 MNHEY and CDR2 SMNVEV come from the germline V gene (reference sequence). This CDR3 has 15 residues. V gave up 5 bases and J gave up 1 base, with 15 bases separating them. CDR3 DNA: TGTGCCAGCAGTAGGTCCGGACGTACTTCCTACGAGCAGTACTTC. Translated: CASSRSGRTSYEQYF.

The chain uses TRBV5-1 and TRBJ2-2; 7 bases align to TRBD2. Germline lookup yields CDR1 SGHRS and CDR2 YFSETQ. This CDR3 spans 14 amino acids. Germline trimming cut 4 bases from V and 6 bases from J; bases unmatched to any gene: 6. The CDR3, as DNA: TGCGCCAGCAGCGGCGGGAGTTTGCCCGGGGAGCTGTTTTTT. Its protein product is CASSGGSLPGELFF.

This clone was counted once. The chain couples TRBV29-1 to TRBJ1-2; TRBD1 matches 8 bases. Germline CDR1 SQVTM, CDR2 ANQGSEA. The CDR3 spans 15 residues. V was pared by 2 bases and J by 0 bases, with 5 bases of the junction left unmatched. CDR3 nucleotides: TGCAGCGTTGAAACCTCGGGACAGGCTAACTATGGCTACACCTTC. As protein: CSVETSGQANYGYTF.

This chain connects TRBV27 to TRBJ2-7; tentatively, D is TRBD1 or TRBD2 (5 bases each). The CDR3 extends over 14 amino acids. Trimming removed 10 bases at V and 1 base at J, with 17 bases between. Germline V gene sequence: CDR1 MNHEY, CDR2 SMNVEV (reference sequence). This CDR3 is CATRGAGESYEQYF. CDR3 in DNA: TGTGCCACCCGAGGGGCGGGCGAATCCTACGAGCAGTACTTC.

The genes are TRBV19 and TRBJ1-4; D not certain. This CDR3 is 15 amino acids long. V was clipped by 8 bases and J by 3 bases, with 16 bases between them. Germline CDR1 reads LNHDA; CDR2 reads SQIVND (reference sequence). The CDR3 DNA is TGTGCCAGTCGTCCCCTGAAGGGTTCTAATGAAAAACTGTTTTTT. Its translation is CASRPLKGSNEKLFF.

A few counts support this clone. V is TRBV19 and J is TRBJ2-3; perhaps D is TRBD1 or TRBD2 (5 bases each). Trimming took off 5 bases at V and 5 bases at J, with 11 bases between the two ends. Germline V gene lookup returns CDR1 LNHDA and CDR2 SQIVND (reference sequence). CDR3 length: 13 amino acids. CDR3 bases: TGTGCCAGTAGTCGCACGAGGGGAGATACGCAGTATTTT. It translates to CASSRTRGDTQYF.

This chain links TRBV5-4 with TRBJ1-1, with a weak D call TRBD1 (5 bases). This CDR3 comprises 13 residues. Trimming left V 2 bases short and J 3 bases short, with 8 bases between. Germline values: CDR1 SGHNT, CDR2 YYREEE (reference sequence). CDR3 in DNA: TGTGCCAGCAGCTTATCAGGGTACACTGAAGCTTTCTTT. The encoded protein is CASSLSGYTEAFF.

The genes are TRBV18 and TRBJ2-2; TRBD2 agrees at 14 bases. The CDR3 has 18 amino acids. Per the germline V gene, CDR1 is KGHSH and CDR2 is LQKENI. The V segment lost 3 bases and the J segment 0 bases; nucleotides outside the gene matches: 3. CDR3 sequence reads: CASSPGLAGVTNTGELFF. DNA for the CDR3: TGTGCCAGCTCACCGGGACTAGCGGGGGTAACGAACACCGGGGAGCTGTTTTTT.

As for this clone: The identical CDR3 is also encoded by other nucleotide sequences in the sample. The V gene is TRBV20-1, the J gene TRBJ2-3, with unresolved D. Germline assignment: CDR1 DFQATT and CDR2 SNEGSKA (reference sequence). V shed 5 bases and J shed 6 bases, with 9 bases lying between them. The CDR3 loop spans 11 amino acids. CDR3 region: CSASRADTQYF. DNA of the CDR3: TGCAGTGCTTCCCGGGCGGATACGCAGTATTTT.

This clone was counted only a few times. The V call is TRBV5-1, the J call TRBJ2-7, with D perhaps given as TRBD1 or TRBD2 (5 bases each). The CDR3 covers 14 residues. Germline V gene sequence: CDR1 SGHRS, CDR2 YFSETQ. Trimming took off 4 bases at V and 0 bases at J, with 11 bases between the two ends. The CDR3 DNA reads TGCGCCAGCAGCCTCCGGGACGGCTCCTACGAGCAGTACTTC. Encoded protein: CASSLRDGSYEQYF.

The chain has TRBV28 and TRBJ2-3; TRBD2 aligns across 14 bases. The length of the CDR3 is 18 residues. Germline loops: CDR1 MDHEN, CDR2 SYDVKM. V lost 5 bases to trimming and J lost 3 bases; unmatched junction nucleotides: 10. CDR3 residues: CASSPWGTSGSITDTQYF. CDR3 nucleotides: TGTGCCAGCAGTCCCTGGGGGACTAGCGGGAGTATAACAGATACGCAGTATTTT.

The rearrangement uses TRBV6-6 and TRBJ2-1; D might be TRBD2 (5 bases). V was pared by 4 bases and J by 6 bases, with 10 bases between. CDR3 length: 13 residues. CDR1 is MNHNY and CDR2 is SVGAGI in the germline V gene (reference sequence). This CDR3 is CASSFSSSNEQFF. The CDR3 nucleotides are TGTGCCAGCAGTTTCTCTAGCTCCAATGAGCAGTTCTTC.

A remark on this clone: This sample includes further DNA sequences coding for the same CDR3. The chain has TRBV28 and TRBJ2-5; a possible D gene is TRBD2 (6 bases). V lost 6 bases and J 7 bases, leaving 9 bases between the germline ends. Germline-derived CDR1 and CDR2 are MDHEN and SYDVKM. The CDR3 spans 11 residues. The CDR3 coding sequence is TGTGCCAGCAGCCCCGGGGGGACCCAGTACTTC. Translated: CASSPGGTQYF.

There are many counts of this clone. The chain is built from TRBV5-4 and TRBJ1-4, with 10 positions matching TRBD1. CDR1 is SGHNT, CDR2 YYREEE, per germline (reference sequence). The CDR3 has 16 residues. Trimming removed 2 bases from V and 7 bases from J; junction bases left unmatched: 8. The CDR3 nucleotides are TGTGCCAGCAGCTTTACTTCGACAGGGGGCGGTGAAAAACTGTTTTTT. Its protein product is CASSFTSTGGGEKLFF.